This passage covers 30 T cell receptor beta chains from one sample sequenced in a study of control samples from healthy donors and cancer patients. Method: immunoSEQ multiplex PCR; TCRdb's copy keeps in-frame clones and lacks some. The repertoire holds about 89,000 clones, with about 89% as singletons. Sequenced sample: blood. The receptor set was obtained from a man between 25 and 39 years old in good health.

The chain has TRBV3-1 (or the pseudogene TRBV3-2) and TRBJ2-1, with D perhaps TRBD1 or TRBD2 (6 bases each). Germline V gene data show CDR1 as LGHDT and CDR2 as YNNKEL (reference sequence). The germline V and J ends were trimmed by 2 bases and 7 bases, with 12 bases remaining between them. The CDR3 sequence is 14 residues long. The chain's CDR3 is CASSQTGAGNEQFF. In nucleotides, the CDR3 is TGTGCCAGCAGCCAAACGGGGGCTGGGAATGAGCAGTTCTTC.

The rearrangement links TRBV4-1 to TRBJ1-2, with D perhaps TRBD1 (5 bases). The germline V gene encodes CDR1 MGHRA and CDR2 YSYEKL. This CDR3 has 19 amino acids. Between the trimmed V and J ends, which lost 1 base and 1 base, there was a span of 22 bases. Here the CDR3 DNA reads TGCGCCAGCAGCCAAGGAAGAGTGACAGTCGGGGATGGTAACTATGGCTACACCTTC. Its protein product is CASSQGRVTVGDGNYGYTF.

The chain couples TRBV4-1 to TRBJ2-5, with D perhaps being TRBD1 or TRBD2 (5 bases each). This CDR3 is 13 amino acids long. Germline assignment: CDR1 MGHRA and CDR2 YSYEKL. Trimming removed 5 bases at V and 4 bases at J, with 11 bases between. In nucleotides, the CDR3 is TGCGCCAGCAGCAGCGGCCAGGGAGAGACCCAGTACTTC. Amino acid sequence: CASSSGQGETQYF.

The rearrangement uses TRBV3-1 (or the pseudogene TRBV3-2) and TRBJ1-5; D gene uncertain. The CDR3 runs to 14 residues. In germline, CDR1 is LGHDT, CDR2 YNNKEL (reference sequence). The V end was cut by 4 bases, the J end by 7 bases, with 14 bases between. CDR3 DNA sequence: TGTGCCAGCAGCCCCTCCTACAGCGGGCAGCCCCAGCATTTT. This gives the protein CASSPSYSGQPQHF.

The chain couples TRBV5-4 to TRBJ2-1; 12 nucleotides match TRBD1. This CDR3 spans 17 amino acids. The germline gives CDR1 SGHNT, CDR2 YYREEE (reference sequence). J lost 5 bases, V lost 3 bases, and 9 bases had no gene match. The CDR3 is CASSSGTGGPGDNEQFF. In DNA form, the CDR3 reads TGTGCCAGCAGCTCCGGGACAGGGGGCCCTGGGGACAATGAGCAGTTCTTC.

This clone was counted between two and nine times. This sequence joins TRBV19 and TRBJ1-5; D not certain. Germline V gene sequence: CDR1 LNHDA, CDR2 SQIVND (reference sequence). This CDR3 has 14 residues. V was trimmed by 5 bases and J by 2 bases, leaving 10 bases between them. In DNA, the CDR3 is TGTGCCAGTAGTCCAGACACTGGCAATCAGCCCCAGCATTTT. It translates to CASSPDTGNQPQHF.

J is TRBJ1-1 and V is TRBV7-9; maybe TRBD1 (5 bases). The germline V gene has CDR1 SEHNR and CDR2 FQNEAQ (reference sequence). Trimming pared 5 bases from V and 1 base from J, leaving 11 bases between. This CDR3 has 14 residues. The CDR3 nucleotides read TGTGCCAGCAGCCCCGGGGGATGGAACACTGAAGCTTTCTTT. Protein product: CASSPGGWNTEAFF.

The chain has TRBV12-5 and TRBJ1-1, with D unclear. V gave up 1 base and J gave up 3 bases, with 9 bases separating them. Germline-derived CDR1 and CDR2 are LGHNT and FRNRAP. This CDR3 has 14 amino acids. The CDR3 coding sequence is TGTGCTAGTGGTTTGGCCTATGGGGACACTGAAGCTTTCTTT. The encoded protein is CASGLAYGDTEAFF.

The chain has TRBV6-5 and TRBJ1-6; weak D call: TRBD1 (6 bases). Germline lookup yields CDR1 MNHEY and CDR2 SVGAGI. The CDR3 runs 16 residues. V was pared by 0 bases and J by 6 bases, with 12 bases between. CDR3 nucleotide sequence: TGTGCCAGCAGTTACTCGGCAGGGGTTATTAATTCACCCCTCCACTTT. It encodes CASSYSAGVINSPLHF.

V is TRBV4-1 and J is TRBJ2-2; no reliable D call. CDR3 size: 13 residues. V was clipped by 4 bases and J by 1 base, with 4 bases between them. CDR1 is MGHRA, CDR2 YSYEKL, per germline. The CDR3 DNA sequence: TGCGCCAGCAGCCCTCAGAACACCGGGGAGCTGTTTTTT. Its translation: CASSPQNTGELFF.

The V and J genes are TRBV6-2 or TRBV6-3 and TRBJ1-5; 11 bases are shared with TRBD1. The CDR3 loop spans 15 amino acids. The V and J ends lost 3 bases and 4 bases, in that order; junction bases with no gene match: 2. CDR1 is MNHEY, CDR2 SVGEGT, per germline. The CDR3 sequence is CASSYGDRGNQPQHF. CDR3 bases: TGTGCCAGCAGTTATGGGGACAGGGGGAATCAGCCCCAGCATTTT.

This chain uses TRBV7-8 with TRBJ1-6; D is unclear. The germline CDR1 and CDR2 sequences are SGHVS and FQNEAQ. Trimming took off 6 bases at V and 0 bases at J, with 15 bases between the two ends. This CDR3 spans 17 amino acids. The CDR3 DNA follows: TGTGCCAGCAGACTCTCCGCCTCGAGCTCCTATAATTCACCCCTCCACTTT. Its protein product is CASRLSASSSYNSPLHF.

The V and J genes are TRBV5-1 and TRBJ1-1, with 10 bases fitting TRBD1. This CDR3 has 14 residues. V lost 0 bases to trimming and J lost 6 bases; unmatched junction nucleotides: 2. CDR1 is SGHRS, CDR2 YFSETQ, per germline. The CDR3 protein is CASSLGQGAPEAFF. The CDR3, as DNA: TGCGCCAGCAGCTTGGGACAGGGGGCGCCTGAAGCTTTCTTT.

This chain links TRBV12-3 or TRBV12-4 with TRBJ1-5; weak D call: TRBD1 (5 bases). V lost 3 bases to trimming and J lost 7 bases, with 10 bases between them. The CDR3 is 13 amino acids. CDR3 in DNA: TGTGCCAGCAGTTTCGGGGGGGAGCAGCCCCAGCATTTT. Protein product: CASSFGGEQPQHF.

The chain uses TRBV5-4 and TRBJ2-1; 13 positions match TRBD2. Germline V gives CDR1 SGHNT, CDR2 YYREEE (reference sequence). The CDR3 sequence is 19 residues long. Trimming at V came to 4 bases and at J to 1 base, leaving 11 bases not matched to a gene. Written as DNA, the CDR3 is TGTGCCAGCAGCCGTACGACTAGCGGGGGGTCCAGGTCCTACAATGAGCAGTTCTTC. Residues: CASSRTTSGGSRSYNEQFF.

J is TRBJ1-2 and V is TRBV7-8, with D perhaps TRBD1 (6 bases). The CDR3 is made up of 14 amino acids. CDR1 and CDR2 from the germline V gene are SGHVS and FQNEAQ. Trimming took 5 bases from V and 4 from J, leaving 14 bases between them. The DNA of the CDR3 is TGTGCCAGCAGCCAACTGACAGGCTCCTATGGCTACACCTTC. Amino acids: CASSQLTGSYGYTF.

This chain connects TRBV11-2 to TRBJ2-2; D call uncertain. The CDR3 runs 12 residues. V was clipped by 3 bases and J by 7 bases, with 6 bases between them. Germline V gene sequence: CDR1 SGHAT, CDR2 FQNNGV. CDR3 nucleotides: TGTGCCAGCAGCTTGATAAGCGGGGAGCTGTTTTTT. Translating it yields CASSLISGELFF.

The chain uses TRBV6-5 and TRBJ1-4, with TRBD1 identical over 7 bases. CDR3 length equals 14 residues. Trimming took 0 bases from V and 8 from J; bases not matched to a gene: 3. Germline CDR1 MNHEY, CDR2 SVGAGI. CDR3 coding DNA: TGTGCCAGCAGTTACTCGGCAGGGGGAGAAAAACTGTTTTTT. It codes for CASSYSAGGEKLFF.

The rearrangement joins TRBV7-2 to TRBJ2-1, with D possibly being TRBD2 (5 bases). The CDR3 covers 16 residues. V lost 5 bases and J 0 bases, leaving 14 bases between the germline ends. Germline lookup yields CDR1 SGHTA and CDR2 FQGNSA. The chain's CDR3 is CASSLRGVSSYNEQFF. The CDR3 bases are TGTGCCAGCAGCCTTCGGGGTGTTAGCTCCTACAATGAGCAGTTCTTC.

This clone was seen once. The chain combines TRBV18 with TRBJ1-2; 11 nucleotides align to TRBD1. CDR3 length: 16 residues. Germline CDR1 KGHSH, CDR2 LQKENI. Trimming cost V 6 bases and J 10 bases; bases outside gene matches: 16. CDR3 bases: TGTGCCAGCTCTCCCACCCGGACAGGGGGCCTGCGGGACTACACCTTC. Its translation: CASSPTRTGGLRDYTF.

This chain links TRBV6-4 with TRBJ2-5; TRBD2 matches 10 bases. The CDR3 is 13 amino acids. Germline trimming cut 9 bases from V and 4 bases from J; bases unmatched to any gene: 5. Germline V gives CDR1 MRHNA, CDR2 SNTAGT. The CDR3 nucleotides read TGTGCCAGTAAGCGGGGGGGCGGAGAGACCCAGTACTTC. It specifies CASKRGGGETQYF.

The V gene is TRBV6-6, the J gene TRBJ2-7, with 7 bases fitting TRBD2. This CDR3 has 15 residues. Germline CDR1 MNHNY, CDR2 SVGAGI (reference sequence). V lost 2 bases, J lost 3 bases, and 7 bases stayed unmatched. This CDR3 is CASSYLSGGIYEQYV. Here the CDR3 DNA reads TGTGCCAGCAGTTACCTTTCGGGGGGTATCTACGAGCAGTACGTC.

The rearrangement links TRBV10-3 to TRBJ1-2; a possible D gene is TRBD1 (5 bases). Looked up from germline, CDR1 is ENHRY and CDR2 is SYGVKD. Between the trimmed V and J ends, which lost 6 bases and 4 bases, there was a span of 18 bases. This CDR3 is built from 15 residues. Written as DNA, the CDR3 is TGTGCCATCAGACGGGGAGAGACAGTTACCTATGGCTACACCTTC. It translates to CAIRRGETVTYGYTF.

This CDR3 is CASSEGGNYQPQHF. CDR3 coding DNA: TGTGCCAGCAGTGAGGGGGGAAACTATCAGCCCCAGCATTTT. The genes are TRBV2 and TRBJ1-5; D possibly corresponds to TRBD1 (5 bases). The germline CDR1 and CDR2 sequences are SNHLY and FYNNEI. The CDR3 has 14 residues. The germline V and J ends were trimmed by 3 bases and 5 bases, with 11 bases remaining between them.

The CDR3 spells CASNFLRDREDYGYTF. The CDR3 region has the DNA TGTGCCAGCAACTTCCTTAGGGACAGGGAAGACTATGGCTACACCTTC. The rearrangement links TRBV28 to TRBJ1-2; the match to TRBD1 covers 9 bases. CDR1 MDHEN and CDR2 SYDVKM come from the germline V gene. Trimming at V came to 7 bases and at J to 3 bases, leaving 12 bases not matched to a gene. This CDR3 region has 16 residues.

The rearrangement joins TRBV5-1 to TRBJ1-5; D may be TRBD1 (6 bases). From germline, CDR1 is SGHRS and CDR2 YFSETQ. The CDR3 contains 15 residues. The ends were cut back, 0 bases at V and 7 bases at J, with 14 bases in the middle. The CDR3 loop is CASSLGGAGEQPQHF. CDR3 bases: TGCGCCAGCAGCTTGGGGGGGGCGGGGGAGCAGCCCCAGCATTTT.

J is TRBJ2-1 and V is TRBV6-4; 7 nucleotides agree with TRBD1. The germline CDR1 and CDR2 sequences are MRHNA and SNTAGT. V shed 9 bases, J shed 10 bases, and the junction held 9 bases outside the gene matches. CDR3 size: 12 residues. This chain's CDR3 is CARAQGLREQFF. CDR3 DNA sequence: TGTGCCAGGGCACAGGGGTTACGGGAGCAGTTCTTC.

In this sample, this clone turned up a few times. The chain links TRBV3-1 (or the pseudogene TRBV3-2) to TRBJ1-2, with TRBD1 identical over 10 bases. Losses at the gene ends were 0 bases for V and 4 bases for J; bases not matched to a gene: 2. Per germline, CDR1 LGHDT and CDR2 YNNKEL (reference sequence). The CDR3 loop spans 15 amino acids. CDR3 DNA: TGTGCCAGCAGCCAAGAGGGGACAGGGGCCTATGGCTACACCTTC. This codes for CASSQEGTGAYGYTF.

The chain couples TRBV29-1 to TRBJ1-1; D call uncertain. V gave up 6 bases and J gave up 0 bases, with 14 bases separating them. This CDR3 is built from 14 residues. The V gene's germline CDR1 is SQVTM and CDR2 ANQGSEA. CDR3 DNA sequence: TGCAGCGTCGACGTGGGCGGATTGAACACTGAAGCTTTCTTT. Translated: CSVDVGGLNTEAFF. Looking up the rest from reference TRBV29-1 and TRBJ1-1 gives the full variable domain: SAVISQKPSRDICQRGTSLTIQCQVDSQVTMMFWYRQQPGQSLTLIATANQGSEATYESGFVIDKFPISRPNLTFSTLTVSNMSPEDSSIYLCSVDVGGLNTEAFFGQGTRLTVV.

The gene calls are TRBV9 and TRBJ2-3; 9 nucleotides agree with TRBD2. Unmatched junction bases numbered 5, after V lost 0 bases and J lost 0 bases. Germline-derived CDR1 and CDR2 are SGDLS and YYNGEE. The CDR3 consists of 17 residues. CDR3 protein: CASSVGSGGPSTDTQYF. Here the CDR3 DNA reads TGTGCCAGCAGCGTAGGAAGCGGGGGGCCGAGCACAGATACGCAGTATTTT.